A single sample gave rise to the 32 T cell receptor beta chains below, sequenced in a study of cytomegalovirus exposure and HLA in healthy donors. Libraries were prepared by immunoSEQ multiplex PCR; TCRdb keeps only in-frame clonotypes and omits some of them. The sample includes 200,000 to 250,000 clones, over 80% of them seen just once. Sequences were obtained from PBMCs. These receptors all come from a woman in her twenties or thirties in good health and CMV-seropositive.

The chain uses TRBV4-1 and TRBJ1-2; D unresolved. CDR1 is MGHRA, CDR2 YSYEKL, per germline. V was pared by 1 base and J by 5 bases, with 14 bases between. The CDR3 has 15 residues. The CDR3 DNA reads TGCGCCAGCAGCCAAGTTCCTCCCTTTGGGTATGGCTACACCTTC. It translates to CASSQVPPFGYGYTF.

V usage is TRBV10-2 and J usage is TRBJ2-5; 12 bases line up with TRBD2. This CDR3 contains 14 residues. J lost 4 bases, V lost 7 bases, and 4 bases had no gene match. CDR1 and CDR2 from the germline V gene are WSHSY and SAAADI. The CDR3 sequence is CASNLAGGAETQYF. The CDR3 coding sequence is TGCGCCAGCAATCTAGCGGGAGGGGCAGAGACCCAGTACTTC.

This chain links TRBV7-2 with TRBJ1-2, with D possibly being TRBD1 (5 bases). Trimming removed 2 bases from V and 4 bases from J, with 14 bases in between. Germline CDR1 and CDR2: SGHTA and FQGNSA. This CDR3 contains 15 residues. Here the CDR3 DNA reads TGTGCCAGCAGCTTACGCCGGGACGGAATCTATGGCTACACCTTC. Amino acid sequence: CASSLRRDGIYGYTF.

This rearrangement joins TRBV30 to TRBJ1-4, with D hard to call. This CDR3 contains 13 residues. Deletions cut 5 bases from V and 1 base from J, with 8 bases between. The germline gives CDR1 GTSNPN, CDR2 SVGIG (reference sequence). CDR3 DNA sequence: TGTGCCTGGGGTGGAAGAACTAATGAAAAACTGTTTTTT. It codes for CAWGGRTNEKLFF. The entire variable domain, with the rest obtained from reference TRBV30 and TRBJ1-4, is as follows: SQTIHQWPATLVQPVGSPLSLECTVEGTSNPNLYWYRQAAGRGLQLLFYSVGIGQISSEVPQNLSASRPQDRQFILSSKKLLLSDSGFYLCAWGGRTNEKLFFGSGTQLSVL.

This chain joins TRBV19 and TRBJ1-2; weak D call: TRBD1 (6 bases). From germline, CDR1 is LNHDA and CDR2 SQIVND (reference sequence). V was trimmed by 6 bases and J by 5 bases, leaving 13 bases between them. The CDR3 runs 13 residues. Here the CDR3 reads CASRNPQGYGYTF. The CDR3 DNA sequence: TGTGCCAGTAGAAATCCTCAGGGGTATGGCTACACCTTC.

V usage is TRBV27 and J usage is TRBJ2-7; D remains ambiguous. This CDR3 spans 13 amino acids. Germline CDR1 is MNHEY and CDR2 is SMNVEV (reference sequence). Trimming removed 4 bases at V and 2 bases at J, with 9 bases between. The CDR3 region is CASSSSVAYEQYF. The CDR3 coding sequence is TGTGCCAGCAGTTCCAGCGTGGCCTACGAGCAGTACTTC.

This clone was detected only once. The rearrangement links TRBV5-6 to TRBJ2-7; D is ambiguous. Germline-derived CDR1 and CDR2 are SGHDT and YYEEEE. Trimming shortened V by 2 bases and J by 5 bases, and 14 bases separated the two germline ends. The CDR3 has 14 residues. CDR3 sequence: CASSFWPGGDEQYF. CDR3 in DNA: TGTGCCAGCAGCTTTTGGCCAGGTGGGGACGAGCAGTACTTC. The entire variable domain, with the rest obtained from reference TRBV5-6 and TRBJ2-7, is as follows: DAGVTQSPTHLIKTRGQQVTLRCSPKSGHDTVSWYQQALGQGPQFIFQYYEEEERQRGNFPDRFSGHQFPNYSSELNVNALLLGDSALYLCASSFWPGGDEQYFGPGTRLTVT.

This chain joins TRBV2 and TRBJ2-4; D is undetermined. There are 13 residues in the CDR3. Germline V lookup: CDR1 SNHLY, CDR2 FYNNEI. Trimming cost V 10 bases and J 3 bases, with 13 bases left between them. The CDR3 region has the DNA TGTGCCATCGATCTCCGTGACAAAAACATTCAGTACTTC. Translated, it gives CAIDLRDKNIQYF. Using reference TRBV2 and TRBJ2-4 for the parts outside the CDR3, the full variable domain is EPEVTQTPSHQVTQMGQEVILRCVPISNHLYFYWYRQILGQKVEFLVSFYNNEISEKSEIFDDQFSVERPDGSNFTLKIRSTKLEDSAMYFCAIDLRDKNIQYFGAGTRLSVL.

V is TRBV19 and J is TRBJ2-1; TRBD2 is a possible D gene (6 bases). Germline lookup yields CDR1 LNHDA and CDR2 SQIVND (reference sequence). CDR3 length: 13 amino acids. Trimming took off 7 bases at V and 8 bases at J, with 15 bases between the two ends. CDR3 region: CASIWREMHEQFF. The CDR3 DNA is TGTGCCAGTATATGGAGGGAGATGCATGAGCAGTTCTTC.

The rearrangement uses TRBV6-4 and TRBJ1-1; D may be TRBD1 (5 bases). The germline CDR1 and CDR2 sequences are MRHNA and SNTAGT. The CDR3 length is 14 residues. The V and J ends lost 6 bases and 1 base respectively, with 12 bases between them. CDR3 amino acids: CASSVAGGNTEAFF. The CDR3 coding sequence is TGTGCCAGCAGCGTGGCGGGGGGGAACACTGAAGCTTTCTTT.

The chain has TRBV6-5 and TRBJ2-7; TRBD1 might be the D (6 bases). CDR1 is MNHEY and CDR2 is SVGAGI in the germline V gene. Trimming cost V 2 bases and J 5 bases, with 13 bases left between them. CDR3 length: 14 residues. CDR3 amino acids: CASSYGQGKHEQYF. The CDR3 bases are TGTGCCAGCAGTTACGGGCAGGGGAAACACGAGCAGTACTTC.

This clone appeared a single time. V usage is TRBV15 and J usage is TRBJ2-7; the D gene could be TRBD1 or TRBD2 (5 bases each). Germline V gene data show CDR1 as LNHNV and CDR2 as YYDKDF (reference sequence). This CDR3 contains 12 residues. V was pared by 1 base and J by 4 bases, with 5 bases between. CDR3 in DNA: TGTGCCACCAGCAGAGGGGGGTACGAGCAGTACTTC. This gives the protein CATSRGGYEQYF.

As DNA, the CDR3 is TGTGCCAGCAGCCTAGGCCTAGCGGGAATTTACGAGCAGTACTTC. It encodes CASSLGLAGIYEQYF. The chain has TRBV11-2 and TRBJ2-7; TRBD2 agrees at 9 bases. V shed 5 bases, J shed 4 bases, and the junction held 9 bases outside the gene matches. There are 15 residues in the CDR3. Germline-derived CDR1 and CDR2 are SGHAT and FQNNGV.

This clone came up a few times. The V call is TRBV2, the J call TRBJ2-7; no clear D gene. V lost 2 bases to trimming and J lost 6 bases, with 14 bases between them. Germline V lookup: CDR1 SNHLY, CDR2 FYNNEI. This CDR3 contains 14 residues. This chain's CDR3 is CASSEWWNPSEQYF. As DNA, the CDR3 is TGTGCCAGCAGTGAATGGTGGAACCCTTCCGAGCAGTACTTC.

This sequence joins TRBV5-8 and TRBJ2-7, with 7 bases lining up with TRBD2. The V segment lost 4 bases and the J segment 1 base; nucleotides outside the gene matches: 8. The germline V gene has CDR1 SGHTS and CDR2 YDEGEE. The CDR3 has 15 residues. The CDR3: CASSLSPSGSYEQYF. As DNA, the CDR3 is TGTGCCAGCAGCCTCAGTCCTAGCGGTTCCTACGAGCAGTACTTC.

The chain couples TRBV11-2 to TRBJ1-2, with D hard to call. Germline CDR1 SGHAT, CDR2 FQNNGV. The V end was cut by 1 base, the J end by 8 bases, with 8 bases between. The CDR3 is 12 residues long. CDR3 coding DNA: TGTGCCAGCAGCTTAGTACGCCGGGGCTACACCTTC. Its translation: CASSLVRRGYTF.

The gene calls are TRBV29-1 and TRBJ1-3, with D uncertain. Looked up from germline, CDR1 is SQVTM and CDR2 is ANQGSEA. V was pared by 4 bases and J by 4 bases, with 8 bases between. The CDR3 is 12 residues long. CDR3 amino acids: CSVVGSGNTIYF. DNA of the CDR3: TGCAGCGTTGTAGGCTCCGGAAACACCATATATTTT.

This chain joins TRBV9 and TRBJ1-4, with D uncertain. V lost 0 bases and J 0 bases, leaving 3 bases between the germline ends. Looked up from germline, CDR1 is SGDLS and CDR2 is YYNGEE. The length of the CDR3 is 14 residues. Here the CDR3 DNA reads TGTGCCAGCAGCGTAGACACAACTAATGAAAAACTGTTTTTT. Its protein product is CASSVDTTNEKLFF.

V and J are TRBV29-1 and TRBJ1-2; D gene unclear. V was shortened by 3 bases and J by 2 bases, with 13 bases between the two germline ends. Germline V CDR1 and CDR2: SQVTM, ANQGSEA. The CDR3 length is 14 residues. Here the CDR3 DNA reads TGCAGCGTTGACCCCCGCGGAGGGAACTATGGCTACACCTTC. Translating it yields CSVDPRGGNYGYTF. The entire variable domain, with the rest obtained from reference TRBV29-1 and TRBJ1-2, is as follows: SAVISQKPSRDICQRGTSLTIQCQVDSQVTMMFWYRQQPGQSLTLIATANQGSEATYESGFVIDKFPISRPNLTFSTLTVSNMSPEDSSIYLCSVDPRGGNYGYTFGSGTRLTVV.

The chain has TRBV4-3 and TRBJ2-5; D possibly corresponds to TRBD1 (5 bases). CDR1 is LGHNA and CDR2 is YSLEER in the germline V gene. The ends were cut back, 0 bases at V and 2 bases at J, with 16 bases in the middle. The CDR3 spans 17 residues. The CDR3 loop reads CASSQDWGPLSQETQYF. CDR3 bases: TGCGCCAGCAGCCAAGATTGGGGCCCTCTGTCTCAAGAGACCCAGTACTTC.

This clone was recorded once. The chain recombines TRBV27 with TRBJ2-3; TRBD2 matches 9 bases. The CDR3 runs 15 residues. Trimming at V came to 4 bases and at J to 5 bases, leaving 7 bases not matched to a gene. In germline, CDR1 is MNHEY, CDR2 SMNVEV (reference sequence). The CDR3 bases are TGTGCCAGCAGTTCCCCAGCGGGAGGAGAAGATACGCAGTATTTT. This encodes CASSSPAGGEDTQYF.

This chain links TRBV5-1 with TRBJ2-6; D call uncertain. V was trimmed by 5 bases and J by 0 bases, leaving 12 bases between them. Germline CDR1 reads SGHRS; CDR2 reads YFSETQ. CDR3 length: 16 amino acids. CDR3 sequence: CASRRTSVSGANVLTF. As DNA, the CDR3 is TGCGCCAGCAGGAGAACATCCGTCTCTGGGGCCAACGTCCTGACTTTC.

The chain is built from TRBV9 and TRBJ2-6; D unclear. This CDR3 region has 15 residues. The germline V gene encodes CDR1 SGDLS and CDR2 YYNGEE. V lost 0 bases to trimming and J lost 0 bases, with 4 bases between them. CDR3 coding DNA: TGTGCCAGCAGCGTAGCCGGCTCTGGGGCCAACGTCCTGACTTTC. This sequence encodes CASSVAGSGANVLTF. Looking up the rest from reference TRBV9 and TRBJ2-6 gives the full variable domain: DSGVTQTPKHLITATGQRVTLRCSPRSGDLSVYWYQQSLDQGLQFLIQYYNGEERAKGNILERFSAQQFPDLHSELNLSSLELGDSALYFCASSVAGSGANVLTFGAGSRLTVL.

The rearrangement links TRBV5-4 to TRBJ1-2; 7 nucleotides line up with TRBD1. The V gene end was trimmed by 3 bases and the J gene end by 4 bases; junction bases not matched to a gene: 9. CDR3 size: 15 residues. CDR1 SGHNT and CDR2 YYREEE come from the germline V gene (reference sequence). The CDR3 nucleotides are TGTGCCAGCAGCTCCCTGACACAGGGGAGCTATGGCTACACCTTC. Amino acid sequence: CASSSLTQGSYGYTF. Full variable domain (remainder filled in from reference TRBV5-4 and TRBJ1-2): ETGVTQSPTHLIKTRGQQVTLRCSSQSGHNTVSWYQQALGQGPQFIFQYYREEENGRGNFPPRFSGLQFPNYSSELNVNALELDDSALYLCASSSLTQGSYGYTFGSGTRLTVV.

V is TRBV6-6 and J is TRBJ1-2; D gene unclear. Trimming removed 6 bases from V and 7 bases from J, with 9 bases in between. Germline V gene sequence: CDR1 MNHNY, CDR2 SVGAGI (reference sequence). The CDR3 is made up of 11 amino acids. DNA of the CDR3: TGTGCCAGCAGCCCACCAGGTGGCTACACCTTC. Translated: CASSPPGGYTF.

The genes are TRBV7-3 and TRBJ2-3; 8 nucleotides match TRBD2. From germline, CDR1 is SGHTA and CDR2 FQGTGA. With V trimmed by 4 bases and J by 6 bases, 9 bases remained unmatched. This CDR3 spans 15 amino acids. The chain's CDR3 is CASSSGGLVFDTQYF. The CDR3 DNA sequence: TGTGCCAGCAGCTCCGGGGGACTAGTTTTCGATACGCAGTATTTT.

J is TRBJ1-1 and V is TRBV19, with a tentative D call TRBD1 (6 bases). In germline, CDR1 is LNHDA, CDR2 SQIVND (reference sequence). Trimming stripped 1 base from V and 0 bases from J, with 15 bases between. The CDR3 runs to 17 residues. The CDR3 region is CASSIGGQFIMNTEAFF. The CDR3 nucleotides are TGTGCCAGTAGTATAGGCGGACAGTTTATCATGAACACTGAAGCTTTCTTT.

The chain uses TRBV4-3 and TRBJ2-2; weak D call: TRBD1 (5 bases). Germline loops: CDR1 LGHNA, CDR2 YSLEER. V was clipped by 3 bases and J by 2 bases, with 13 bases between them. The length of the CDR3 is 16 residues. CDR3 amino acids: CASSQKGAPNTGELFF. CDR3 bases: TGCGCCAGCAGCCAGAAAGGGGCTCCTAACACCGGGGAGCTGTTTTTT.

This chain connects TRBV27 to TRBJ2-7; 7 nucleotides line up with TRBD1. Germline V gene data show CDR1 as MNHEY and CDR2 as SMNVEV (reference sequence). Losses at the gene ends were 3 bases for V and 4 bases for J; bases not matched to a gene: 6. This CDR3 has 14 amino acids. This CDR3 is CASSFRGRGYEQYF. CDR3 in DNA: TGTGCCAGCAGTTTCCGGGGCAGGGGGTACGAGCAGTACTTC.

The chain is built from TRBV4-1 and TRBJ2-3; 13 bases are shared with TRBD2. This CDR3 spans 17 amino acids. J lost 4 bases, V lost 0 bases, and 4 bases had no gene match. Germline V lookup: CDR1 MGHRA, CDR2 YSYEKL. The CDR3 DNA reads TGCGCCAGCAGCCAAGAACGACTAGCGGGAGGAGCAGATACGCAGTATTTT. This codes for CASSQERLAGGADTQYF.

The chain combines TRBV4-2 with TRBJ2-2, with D perhaps TRBD2 (6 bases). This CDR3 is 15 amino acids long. V lost 0 bases and J lost 4, with 9 bases in between. Germline V lookup: CDR1 LGHNA, CDR2 YNFKEQ. The CDR3: CASSQDTSITGELFF. The CDR3 bases are TGTGCCAGCAGCCAAGATACTAGCATCACCGGGGAGCTGTTTTTT.

This clone was counted once. The rearrangement links TRBV6-1 to TRBJ2-7; possible D gene TRBD1, 7 bases. CDR3 length: 15 residues. Germline V lookup: CDR1 MNHNS, CDR2 SASEGT. V was trimmed by 6 bases and J by 1 base, leaving 16 bases between them. The CDR3 loop reads CASSPQGGGSYEQYF. DNA of the CDR3: TGTGCCAGCAGCCCCCAGGGGGGAGGATCCTACGAGCAGTACTTC.